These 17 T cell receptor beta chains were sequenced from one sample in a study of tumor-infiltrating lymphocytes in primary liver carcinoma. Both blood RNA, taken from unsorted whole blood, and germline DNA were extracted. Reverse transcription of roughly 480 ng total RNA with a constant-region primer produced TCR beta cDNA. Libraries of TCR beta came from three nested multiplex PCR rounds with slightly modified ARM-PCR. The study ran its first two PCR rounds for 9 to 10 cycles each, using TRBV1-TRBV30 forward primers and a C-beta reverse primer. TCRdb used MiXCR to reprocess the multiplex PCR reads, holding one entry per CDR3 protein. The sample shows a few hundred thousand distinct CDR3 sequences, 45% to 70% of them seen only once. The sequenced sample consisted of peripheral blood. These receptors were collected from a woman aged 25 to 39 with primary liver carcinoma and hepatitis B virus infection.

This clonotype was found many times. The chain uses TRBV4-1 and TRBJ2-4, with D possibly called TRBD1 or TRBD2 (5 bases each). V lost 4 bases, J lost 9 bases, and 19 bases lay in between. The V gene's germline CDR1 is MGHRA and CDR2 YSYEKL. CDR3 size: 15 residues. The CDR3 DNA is TGCGCCAGCAGCCCTCCGGGGTCCAGGGCAAGCATTCAGTACTTC. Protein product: CASSPPGSRASIQYF.

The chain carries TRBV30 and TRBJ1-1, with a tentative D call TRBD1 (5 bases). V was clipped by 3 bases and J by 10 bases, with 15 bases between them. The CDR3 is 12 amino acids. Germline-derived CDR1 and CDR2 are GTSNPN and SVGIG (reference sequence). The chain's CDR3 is CAWRGGGVAAFF. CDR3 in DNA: TGTGCCTGGAGGGGGGGAGGGGTAGCAGCTTTCTTT.

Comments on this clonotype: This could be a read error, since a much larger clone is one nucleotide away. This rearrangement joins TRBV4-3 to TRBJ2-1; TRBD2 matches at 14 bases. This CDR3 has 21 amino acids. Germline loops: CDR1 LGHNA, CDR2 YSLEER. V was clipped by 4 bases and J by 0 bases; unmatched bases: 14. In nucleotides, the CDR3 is TGCGCCAGCAGCCGCGACCCCCCGGGACTAGCGGGAGAGTCCTCCTACAATGAGCAGTTCTTC. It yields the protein CASSRDPPGLAGESSYNEQFF.

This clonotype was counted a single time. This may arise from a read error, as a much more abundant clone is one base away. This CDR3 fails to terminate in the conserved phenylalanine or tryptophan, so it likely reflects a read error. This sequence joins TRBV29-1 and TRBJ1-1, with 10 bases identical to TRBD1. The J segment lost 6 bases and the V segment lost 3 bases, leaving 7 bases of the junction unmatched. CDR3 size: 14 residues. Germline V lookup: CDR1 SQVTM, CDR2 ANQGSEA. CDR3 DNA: TGCAGCGTTGATGAGGGACAGGGGATCCCTGAAGCTTTCTCT. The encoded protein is CSVDEGQGIPEAFS.

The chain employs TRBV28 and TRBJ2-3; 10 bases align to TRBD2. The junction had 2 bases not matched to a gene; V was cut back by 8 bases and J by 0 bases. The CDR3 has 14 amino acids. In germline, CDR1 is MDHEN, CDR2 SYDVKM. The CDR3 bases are TGTGCCAGCGTTAGCGGGAGGAGCACAGATACGCAGTATTTT. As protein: CASVSGRSTDTQYF.

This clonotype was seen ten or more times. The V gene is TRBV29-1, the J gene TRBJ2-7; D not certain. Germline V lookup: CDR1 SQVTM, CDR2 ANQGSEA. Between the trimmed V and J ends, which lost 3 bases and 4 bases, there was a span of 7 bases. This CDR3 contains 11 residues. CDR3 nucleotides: TGCAGCGTTGACCTAGGGTACGAGCAGTACTTC. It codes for CSVDLGYEQYF.

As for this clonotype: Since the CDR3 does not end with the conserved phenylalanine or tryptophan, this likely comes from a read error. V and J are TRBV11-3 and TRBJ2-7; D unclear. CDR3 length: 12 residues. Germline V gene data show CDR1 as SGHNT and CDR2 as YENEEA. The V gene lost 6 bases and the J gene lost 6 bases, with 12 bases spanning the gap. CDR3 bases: TGTGCCAGCAGTTCTCAACTGGGCGAGCAGTACATC. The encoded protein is CASSSQLGEQYI.

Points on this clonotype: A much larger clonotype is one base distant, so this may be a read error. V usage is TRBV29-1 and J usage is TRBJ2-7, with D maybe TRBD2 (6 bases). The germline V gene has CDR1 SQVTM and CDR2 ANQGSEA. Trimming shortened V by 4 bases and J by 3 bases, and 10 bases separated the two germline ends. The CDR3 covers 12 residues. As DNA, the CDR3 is TGCAGCGTTGCGGGGGTCAACTACGAGCAGTACTTC. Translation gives CSVAGVNYEQYF.

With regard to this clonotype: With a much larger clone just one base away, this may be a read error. The CDR3 spells CASIGDEDTRYF. The CDR3 bases are TGCGCCAGCATTGGGGATGAAGATACGCGGTATTTT. The chain has TRBV4-1 and TRBJ2-3; D call uncertain. This CDR3 is built from 12 residues. Germline CDR1 reads MGHRA; CDR2 reads YSYEKL.

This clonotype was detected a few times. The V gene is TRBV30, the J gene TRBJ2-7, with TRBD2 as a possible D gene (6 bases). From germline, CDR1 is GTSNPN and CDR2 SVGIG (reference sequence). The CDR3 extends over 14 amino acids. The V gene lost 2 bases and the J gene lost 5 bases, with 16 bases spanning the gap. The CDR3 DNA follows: TGTGCCTGGAGTTTGATTGGAGGGGTCCACGAGCAGTACTTC. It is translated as CAWSLIGGVHEQYF.

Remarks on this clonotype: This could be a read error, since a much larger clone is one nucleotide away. The CDR3 protein is CASVHIRTIGYTF. CDR3 nucleotides: TGTGCCAGCGTACATATAAGGACCATAGGCTACACCTTC. The chain has TRBV12-3 or TRBV12-4 and TRBJ1-2; D remains ambiguous. The germline V and J ends were trimmed by 8 bases and 8 bases, with 18 bases remaining between them. This CDR3 comprises 13 residues.

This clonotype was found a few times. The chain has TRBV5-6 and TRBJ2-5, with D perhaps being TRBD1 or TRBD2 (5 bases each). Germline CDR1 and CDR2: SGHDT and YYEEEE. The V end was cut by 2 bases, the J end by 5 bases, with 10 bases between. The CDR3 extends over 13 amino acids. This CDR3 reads CASSFGGAETQYF. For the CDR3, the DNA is TGTGCCAGCAGCTTTGGGGGAGCGGAGACCCAGTACTTC.

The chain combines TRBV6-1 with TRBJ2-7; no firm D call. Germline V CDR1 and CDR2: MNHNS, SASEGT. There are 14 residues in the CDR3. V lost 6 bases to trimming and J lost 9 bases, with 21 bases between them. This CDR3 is CASRDRDQNYVQYF. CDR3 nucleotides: TGTGCCAGCAGGGATCGAGACCAGAATTATGTGCAGTACTTC.

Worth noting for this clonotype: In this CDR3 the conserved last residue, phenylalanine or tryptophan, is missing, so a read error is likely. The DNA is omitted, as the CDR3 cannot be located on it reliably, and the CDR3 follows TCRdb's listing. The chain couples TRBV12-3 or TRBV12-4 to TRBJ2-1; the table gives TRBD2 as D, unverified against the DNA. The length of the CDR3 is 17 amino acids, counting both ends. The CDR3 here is CASSFTRTSGTYNEEFC.

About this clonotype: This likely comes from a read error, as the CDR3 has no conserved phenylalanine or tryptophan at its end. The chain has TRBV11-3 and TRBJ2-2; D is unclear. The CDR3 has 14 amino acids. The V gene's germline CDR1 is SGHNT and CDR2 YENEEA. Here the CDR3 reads CANSLAGGTGELFS. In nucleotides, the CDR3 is TGTGCCAACAGCTTAGCAGGCGGCACCGGGGAGCTGTTTTCT.

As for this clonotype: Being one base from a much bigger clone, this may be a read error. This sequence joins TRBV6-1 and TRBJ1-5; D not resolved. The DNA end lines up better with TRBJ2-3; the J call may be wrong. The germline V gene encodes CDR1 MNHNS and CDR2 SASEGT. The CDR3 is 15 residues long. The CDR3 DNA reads TGTGCCAGCAGTGAAGTATCCTTTAGCAATCAGCCCCAGTATTTT. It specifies CASSEVSFSNQPQYF.

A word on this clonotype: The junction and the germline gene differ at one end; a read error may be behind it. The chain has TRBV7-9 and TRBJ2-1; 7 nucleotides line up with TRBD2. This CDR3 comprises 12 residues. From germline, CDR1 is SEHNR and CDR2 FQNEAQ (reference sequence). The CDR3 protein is CASSAPDGTTRF. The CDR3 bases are TGTGCCAGCAGCGCTCCGGACGGGACTACGCGGTTC.